Following are 30 T cell receptor beta chains from one sample sequenced in a study of shared clonotypes between healthy human individuals. Sequencing was performed with immunoSEQ multiplex PCR; in TCRdb, only in-frame clones are kept and a portion is missing. Among roughly 380,000 clones listed, 90% to 97% were seen once. The specimen was memory CD8+ T cells sorted from blood. Described subset: CD45RO+ cells pooled with CCR7-negative TemRA cells. These receptors all come from a man aged 25 to 40 in good health.

This chain links TRBV10-3 with TRBJ2-3, with TRBD2 matching 10 bases. From germline, CDR1 is ENHRY and CDR2 SYGVKD. The trim removed 10 bases at V and 1 base at J, leaving 5 bases unmatched. CDR3 size: 14 residues. The CDR3 loop is CATSLAGGTDTQYF. Written as DNA, the CDR3 is TGTGCCACCTCGCTAGCGGGGGGCACAGATACGCAGTATTTT.

This clone was counted once. The chain carries TRBV20-1 and TRBJ2-3; no clear D gene. The germline V and J ends were trimmed by 8 bases and 4 bases, with 7 bases remaining between them. The germline gives CDR1 DFQATT, CDR2 SNEGSKA (reference sequence). CDR3 length equals 10 residues. CDR3 in DNA: TGCAGTTCAGGTTCAGATACGCAGTATTTT. Protein product: CSSGSDTQYF.

The gene calls are TRBV7-3 and TRBJ2-3; 8 bases line up with TRBD2. CDR3 length: 14 amino acids. Losses at the gene ends were 5 bases for V and 4 bases for J; bases not matched to a gene: 5. Germline V gives CDR1 SGHTA, CDR2 FQGTGA. The CDR3 bases are TGTGCCAGCAGCCAAGCGGGAGCCGCAGATACGCAGTATTTT. This sequence encodes CASSQAGAADTQYF.

The J gene is TRBJ2-5, the V gene TRBV5-4; 15 nucleotides line up with TRBD2. The germline V gene has CDR1 SGHNT and CDR2 YYREEE (reference sequence). The J segment lost 5 bases and the V segment lost 0 bases, leaving 5 bases of the junction unmatched. The CDR3 sequence is 17 residues long. DNA for the CDR3: TGTGCCAGCAGCTTGGGGGGACTAGCGGGAGGATGGGAGACCCAGTACTTC. Translating it yields CASSLGGLAGGWETQYF. The whole variable domain, remainder taken from reference TRBV5-4 and TRBJ2-5, is ETGVTQSPTHLIKTRGQQVTLRCSSQSGHNTVSWYQQALGQGPQFIFQYYREEENGRGNFPPRFSGLQFPNYSSELNVNALELDDSALYLCASSLGGLAGGWETQYFGPGTRLLVL.

The table lists this clone with a count of one. The chain has TRBV5-1 and TRBJ1-5; 7 bases align to TRBD1. The V gene end was trimmed by 0 bases and the J gene end by 4 bases; junction bases not matched to a gene: 10. This CDR3 has 17 residues. CDR1 is SGHRS, CDR2 YFSETQ, per germline. The CDR3 protein is CASSLAPTGPANQPQHF. CDR3 sequence (DNA): TGCGCCAGCAGCTTGGCCCCGACAGGGCCCGCTAATCAGCCCCAGCATTTT. Using reference TRBV5-1 and TRBJ1-5 for the parts outside the CDR3, the full variable domain is KAGVTQTPRYLIKTRGQQVTLSCSPISGHRSVSWYQQTPGQGLQFLFEYFSETQRNKGNFPGRFSGRQFSNSRSEMNVSTLELGDSALYLCASSLAPTGPANQPQHFGDGTRLSIL.

The chain carries TRBV5-1 and TRBJ1-5; no firm D call. There are 15 residues in the CDR3. Germline V CDR1 and CDR2: SGHRS, YFSETQ. Trimming removed 5 bases from V and 0 bases from J, with 12 bases in between. CDR3 sequence reads: CASRRSADSNQPQHF. In DNA form, the CDR3 reads TGCGCCAGCAGAAGGTCCGCCGATAGCAATCAGCCCCAGCATTTT.

The count of this clone is one. This chain links TRBV18 with TRBJ2-1; the match to TRBD2 covers 11 bases. CDR3 length: 15 amino acids. Trimming cost V 0 bases and J 6 bases; bases outside gene matches: 1. Germline V gene lookup returns CDR1 KGHSH and CDR2 LQKENI. The CDR3 coding sequence is TGTGCCAGCTCACCACCTAGCGGGAGGGCCAATGAGCAGTTCTTC. Residues: CASSPPSGRANEQFF.

The chain joins TRBV5-1 to TRBJ2-1, with 11 bases that match TRBD2. Germline CDR1 SGHRS, CDR2 YFSETQ. Trimming removed 10 bases from V and 7 bases from J; junction bases left unmatched: 7. The CDR3 runs to 13 residues. CDR3 in amino acids: CASQLAGVNEQFF. DNA of the CDR3: TGCGCCTCCCAACTAGCGGGAGTGAATGAGCAGTTCTTC.

V gene TRBV5-6 combines with J gene TRBJ2-2; no reliable D call. CDR1 and CDR2 (germline): SGHDT, YYEEEE. The CDR3 has 13 residues. V was clipped by 2 bases and J by 1 base, with 3 bases between them. CDR3 DNA: TGTGCCAGCAGCTTCGGGAACACCGGGGAGCTGTTTTTT. This codes for CASSFGNTGELFF.

CDR3 region: CASSATGTGELFF. In DNA form, the CDR3 reads TGTGCCAGCAGTGCCACGGGCACCGGGGAGCTGTTTTTT. V usage is TRBV2 and J usage is TRBJ2-2; no reliable D call. The CDR3 spans 13 residues. From germline, CDR1 is SNHLY and CDR2 FYNNEI. Trimming pared 4 bases from V and 4 bases from J, leaving 7 bases between.

The chain joins TRBV2 to TRBJ2-5, with D maybe TRBD1 (6 bases). Trimming pared 8 bases from V and 5 bases from J, leaving 15 bases between. Germline-derived CDR1 and CDR2 are SNHLY and FYNNEI. The CDR3 contains 13 residues. The CDR3 region is CASSPGDLETQYF. DNA of the CDR3: TGTGCCAGCTCGCCAGGGGATTTGGAGACCCAGTACTTC.

Details on this clone: Other DNA sequences from this sample encode an identical CDR3 as well. This rearrangement joins TRBV6-5 to TRBJ2-3, with unresolved D. V was pared by 7 bases and J by 5 bases, with 7 bases between. CDR1 and CDR2 from the germline V gene are MNHEY and SVGAGI. The length of the CDR3 is 11 residues. CDR3 in amino acids: CASTRGDTQYF. CDR3 in DNA: TGTGCCAGCACCCGAGGAGATACGCAGTATTTT.

This clone was picked up one time. The chain has TRBV19 and TRBJ2-2, with 8 bases fitting TRBD1. Germline V gene lookup returns CDR1 LNHDA and CDR2 SQIVND (reference sequence). CDR3 length equals 15 residues. J lost 5 bases, V lost 8 bases, and 10 bases had no gene match. The CDR3 DNA reads as TGTGCCAGTCTCCAGACAGGGGTTTTTACCGGGGAGCTGTTTTTT. Translating gives CASLQTGVFTGELFF.

The genes are TRBV11-2 and TRBJ2-3, with TRBD2 as a possible D gene (6 bases). Between the trimmed V and J ends, which lost 8 bases and 0 bases, there was a span of 15 bases. Germline CDR1 is SGHAT and CDR2 is FQNNGV. The CDR3 contains 15 residues. This CDR3 reads CASGRGYASTDTQYF. The CDR3 region has the DNA TGTGCCAGCGGACGGGGGTATGCTAGCACAGATACGCAGTATTTT. Full variable domain (remainder filled in from reference TRBV11-2 and TRBJ2-3): EAGVAQSPRYKIIEKRQSVAFWCNPISGHATLYWYQQILGQGPKLLIQFQNNGVVDDSQLPKDRFSAERLKGVDSTLKIQPAKLEDSAVYLCASGRGYASTDTQYFGPGTRLTVL.

The chain uses TRBV18 and TRBJ2-4; D remains unclear. Germline V lookup: CDR1 KGHSH, CDR2 LQKENI. There are 14 residues in the CDR3. Trimming stripped 3 bases from V and 0 bases from J, with 6 bases between. CDR3 amino acids: CASSPPTAKNIQYF. The CDR3, as DNA: TGTGCCAGCTCACCCCCCACAGCCAAAAACATTCAGTACTTC. The entire variable domain, with the rest obtained from reference TRBV18 and TRBJ2-4, is as follows: NAGVMQNPRHLVRRRGQEARLRCSPMKGHSHVYWYRQLPEEGLKFMVYLQKENIIDESGMPKERFSAEFPKEGPSILRIQQVVRGDSAAYFCASSPPTAKNIQYFGAGTRLSVL.

This chain joins TRBV27 and TRBJ2-3; TRBD2 might be the D (5 bases). Trimming removed 3 bases at V and 2 bases at J, with 9 bases between. The CDR3 is 14 residues long. Germline lookup yields CDR1 MNHEY and CDR2 SMNVEV (reference sequence). For the CDR3, the DNA is TGTGCCAGCAGTTTTCGAGGGCACACAGATACGCAGTATTTT. Protein: CASSFRGHTDTQYF.

This clone was detected only once. The V gene is TRBV30, the J gene TRBJ2-7; 9 bases map to TRBD2. After removal of 5 bases from V and 6 bases from J, the junction contained 11 bases not matched to a gene. The CDR3 runs to 14 residues. Germline V lookup: CDR1 GTSNPN, CDR2 SVGIG (reference sequence). The CDR3 DNA reads TGTGCCTGGTCCGCCGCTAGCGGGGTACTCGAGCAGTACTTC. Residues: CAWSAASGVLEQYF.

This clone has just one count. The chain couples TRBV28 to TRBJ2-1, with 11 bases that match TRBD2. CDR1 is MDHEN, CDR2 SYDVKM, per germline. CDR3 length equals 15 residues. V gave up 7 bases and J gave up 8 bases; unmatched junction bases: 10. CDR3 in amino acids: CASTSTSGRRYEQFF. The CDR3 nucleotides are TGTGCCAGCACCTCCACTAGCGGGAGAAGGTATGAGCAGTTCTTC. The entire variable domain, with the rest obtained from reference TRBV28 and TRBJ2-1, is as follows: DVKVTQSSRYLVKRTGEKVFLECVQDMDHENMFWYRQDPGLGLRLIYFSYDVKMKEKGDIPEGYSVSREKKERFSLILESASTNQTSMYLCASTSTSGRRYEQFFGPGTRLTVL.

This clone was recorded only once. The chain recombines TRBV5-1 with TRBJ2-3, with D possibly TRBD2 on 5 matching bases. The CDR3 contains 11 residues. The V end lost 5 bases, the J end lost 6 bases, and 7 bases lay between the germline ends. Germline V gene data show CDR1 as SGHRS and CDR2 as YFSETQ. This chain's CDR3 is CASRSGDTQYF. Written as DNA, the CDR3 is TGCGCCAGCAGGTCGGGGGATACGCAGTATTTT.

This chain joins TRBV5-4 and TRBJ2-1; D remains ambiguous. V lost 2 bases and J lost 0, with 18 bases in between. The V gene's germline CDR1 is SGHNT and CDR2 YYREEE (reference sequence). The length of the CDR3 is 18 residues. CDR3 loop: CASSFLAREGSSYNEQFF. DNA of the CDR3: TGTGCCAGCAGCTTCCTGGCTAGGGAAGGGTCCTCCTACAATGAGCAGTTCTTC.

The CDR3 DNA reads TGTGCCAGCAGTCCCAATAGCGGGGTTAGCACAGATACGCAGTATTTT. It yields the protein CASSPNSGVSTDTQYF. V and J are TRBV27 and TRBJ2-3; 8 nucleotides align to TRBD2. The CDR3 runs 16 residues. Germline V gene data show CDR1 as MNHEY and CDR2 as SMNVEV (reference sequence). Trimming at V came to 5 bases and at J to 0 bases, leaving 7 bases not matched to a gene.

This chain connects TRBV10-3 to TRBJ2-5; possible D gene TRBD1, 5 bases. The germline gives CDR1 ENHRY, CDR2 SYGVKD. Trimming took off 6 bases at V and 4 bases at J, with 15 bases between the two ends. CDR3 length: 14 residues. CDR3 in DNA: TGTGCCATCAGGAGCAGGGTTTCGGCAGAGACCCAGTACTTC. Residues: CAIRSRVSAETQYF.

Comment on this clone: The same CDR3 can be traced to other DNA sequences in this sample. J is TRBJ2-5 and V is TRBV9; TRBD1 matches 7 bases. The germline gives CDR1 SGDLS, CDR2 YYNGEE. V was clipped by 0 bases and J by 4 bases; unmatched bases: 0. The CDR3 consists of 13 residues. Written as DNA, the CDR3 is TGTGCCAGCAGCGTAGGGACAGGAGAGACCCAGTACTTC. Its translation: CASSVGTGETQYF.

The chain employs TRBV4-1 and TRBJ2-3, with D unresolved. Germline V gene data show CDR1 as MGHRA and CDR2 as YSYEKL. The V and J ends lost 0 bases and 5 bases respectively, with 12 bases between them. CDR3 size: 15 residues. The CDR3, as DNA: TGCGCCAGCAGCCAAGATACTCCGGCTAGAGATACGCAGTATTTT. Protein: CASSQDTPARDTQYF.

This clone has just one count. The DNA for the CDR3 is TGTGCCAGCAGCTTTAGGGATCTCTATGGCTACACCTTC. Translated, it gives CASSFRDLYGYTF. The chain joins TRBV7-9 to TRBJ1-2; D is undetermined. Trimming cost V 3 bases and J 4 bases, with 9 bases left between them. The CDR3 has 13 amino acids. Germline V gene sequence: CDR1 SEHNR, CDR2 FQNEAQ (reference sequence).

The chain joins TRBV2 to TRBJ1-6; D is uncertain. CDR1 SNHLY and CDR2 FYNNEI come from the germline V gene. CDR3 length equals 15 residues. Trimming took off 0 bases at V and 7 bases at J, with 10 bases between the two ends. The CDR3 protein is CASSEARRANSPLHF. In DNA, the CDR3 is TGTGCCAGCAGTGAAGCGAGAAGGGCGAATTCACCCCTCCACTTT.

The chain joins TRBV4-2 to TRBJ1-1; weak D call: TRBD1 (5 bases). V was clipped by 0 bases and J by 4 bases, with 15 bases between them. The CDR3 is 16 residues long. Germline assignment: CDR1 LGHNA and CDR2 YNFKEQ. CDR3 in amino acids: CASSQDQFLGGTEAFF. The CDR3 region has the DNA TGTGCCAGCAGCCAAGATCAGTTTTTGGGGGGCACTGAAGCTTTCTTT.

Points on this clone: Within the sample, other DNA sequences also encode this same CDR3. This chain joins TRBV5-4 and TRBJ1-1; unclear D gene. The CDR3 contains 13 residues. V gave up 0 bases and J gave up 1 base, with 4 bases separating them. CDR1 and CDR2 (germline): SGHNT, YYREEE (reference sequence). This CDR3 reads CASSLAGNTEAFF. The DNA of the CDR3 is TGTGCCAGCAGCTTGGCAGGGAACACTGAAGCTTTCTTT.

The chain recombines TRBV7-8 with TRBJ2-3; 11 bases match TRBD1. CDR1 is SGHVS, CDR2 FQNEAQ, per germline. The CDR3 covers 15 residues. V lost 4 bases and J lost 3; bases outside the gene matches: 3. The chain's CDR3 is CASSSRDRGTDTQYF. The CDR3 region has the DNA TGTGCCAGCAGCTCCCGGGACAGGGGGACAGATACGCAGTATTTT.

About this clone itself: This sample includes further DNA sequences coding for the same CDR3. The V call is TRBV5-1, the J call TRBJ2-7; 8 bases match TRBD2. Germline V gives CDR1 SGHRS, CDR2 YFSETQ. The V gene end was trimmed by 1 base and the J gene end by 0 bases; junction bases not matched to a gene: 0. The CDR3 is 14 residues long. DNA of the CDR3: TGCGCCAGCAGCTTGACTAGCGGCTCCTACGAGCAGTACTTC. Translating gives CASSLTSGSYEQYF.